This T cell receptor beta chain appears in the sequencing data of a study of blood T cell repertoires in COVID-19. On the study more broadly: Sites across the United States, Italy and Spain contributed samples from acute and convalescent COVID-19.

The data were produced by immunoSEQ multiplex PCR, yet TCRdb's version contains in-frame clones alone and is incomplete. The sample carries approximately 290,000 clones, roughly nine tenths recorded once. CDR1 and CDR2 from the germline V gene are SQVTM and ANQGSEA. V was pared by 7 bases and J by 8 bases, with 23 bases between. The CDR3 covers 14 residues. Sequencing used peripheral blood. J is TRBJ1-2 and V is TRBV29-1; perhaps TRBD1 as D (6 bases). The TCR comes from a young man with active or convalescent COVID-19. CDR3 coding DNA: TGCAGCGCGGAGGTGGACAGATTCTTTCGAGGCTACACCTTC. It codes for CSAEVDRFFRGYTF.